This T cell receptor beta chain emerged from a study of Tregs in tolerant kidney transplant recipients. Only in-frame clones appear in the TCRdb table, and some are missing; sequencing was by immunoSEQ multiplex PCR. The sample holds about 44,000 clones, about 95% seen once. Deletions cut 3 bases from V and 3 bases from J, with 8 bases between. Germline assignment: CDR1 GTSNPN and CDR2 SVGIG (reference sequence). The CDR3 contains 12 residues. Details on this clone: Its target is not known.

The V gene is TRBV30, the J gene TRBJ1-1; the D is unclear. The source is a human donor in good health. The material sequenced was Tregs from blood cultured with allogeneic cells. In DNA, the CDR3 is TGTGCCTGGAGAGTGGGAGACACTGAAGCTTTCTTT. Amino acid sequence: CAWRVGDTEAFF.